This T cell receptor beta chain was captured by sequencing in a study of blood T cell repertoires in COVID-19. At the level of the study: T cells, B-cell-depleted T cells, or PBMCs provided the cDNA or gDNA that served as material.

The protocol was immunoSEQ multiplex PCR, while the TCRdb copy is restricted to in-frame clones and leaves out a portion. This sample yields over 120,000 clones, of which approximately 85% are seen a single time; about 2.6% belongs to the top ten. Losses at the gene ends were 5 bases for V and 8 bases for J; bases not matched to a gene: 14. This CDR3 is built from 16 residues. Germline loops: CDR1 SEHNR, CDR2 FQNEAQ (reference sequence). The material sequenced was peripheral blood. The chain couples TRBV7-9 to TRBJ1-4; 7 bases fit TRBD1. This TCR was recovered from a human donor with acute or convalescent COVID-19. The donor label of this sample is uncertain. The CDR3 bases are TGTGCCAGCAGCCCTAGCGTTGACAGGGACGGGGAAAAACTGTTTTTT. This codes for CASSPSVDRDGEKLFF.